Listed below are T cell receptor beta chains from one sample, sequenced in a study of blood T cell repertoires in COVID-19. The repertoire was sequenced with immunoSEQ multiplex PCR; TCRdb's copy has only in-frame clones and lacks some. The sample consists of approximately 210,000 clones, around 89% of them appearing once. The sequenced sample was peripheral blood. These receptors were collected from a man in his 70s with acute or convalescent COVID-19. The CDR3 runs from the conserved cysteine through the conserved F or W. A D gene is named only where the DNA matches it firmly. Rows give clone size only sometimes, using once, few, many, or a class for an expanded clone.

>TRBJ1-1|once|TRBD1|TRBV5-5
CASSLEGQFVTEAFF
TGTGCCAGCAGCCTAGAGGGACAGTTTGTCACTGAAGCTTTCTTT
>TRBJ2-5|-|-|TRBV9
CASSPLYQETQYF
TGTGCCAGCAGCCCACTGTACCAAGAGACCCAGTACTTC
>TRBJ1-5|-|-|TRBV6-2/TRBV6-3
CASSYWGLNQPQHF
TGTGCCAGCAGTTACTGGGGGCTCAATCAGCCCCAGCATTTT
>TRBJ2-5|-|-|TRBV14
CASSLPSGAAQYF
TGTGCCAGCAGCCTCCCCAGCGGTGCGGCCCAGTACTTC
>TRBJ2-2|-|TRBD1|TRBV18
CASSPRDSPSGELFF
TGTGCCAGCTCGCCTAGGGACAGCCCCTCCGGGGAGCTGTTTTTT
>TRBJ2-7|-|-|TRBV12-1
CARQGTGHYEQYF
TGTGCCAGGCAAGGGACAGGGCACTACGAGCAGTACTTC
>TRBJ2-3|-|TRBD2|TRBV29-1
CSVEGEISGRATDTQYF
TGCAGCGTTGAAGGGGAAATCAGCGGGAGGGCTACAGATACGCAGTATTTT
>TRBJ2-2|-|-|TRBV10-3
CAISESHRSNTGELFF
TGTGCCATCAGTGAGTCACACAGGTCGAACACCGGGGAGCTGTTTTTT
>TRBJ2-3|-|-|TRBV7-9
CASSLWSGSTDTQYF
TGTGCCAGCAGCTTATGGTCAGGGAGCACAGATACGCAGTATTTT
>TRBJ2-5|-|TRBD2|TRBV11-1
CASSLKAGGWETQYF
TGTGCCAGCAGCTTAAAAGCGGGAGGGTGGGAGACCCAGTACTTC
>TRBJ1-2|few|-|TRBV4-1
CASSQGEQPTKGYTF
TGCGCCAGCAGCCAAGGGGAGCAACCAACGAAGGGCTACACCTTC
>TRBJ1-2|-|-|TRBV4-3
CASSQSTASAANYGYTF
TGCGCCAGCAGCCAATCAACAGCCTCTGCCGCTAACTATGGCTACACCTTC